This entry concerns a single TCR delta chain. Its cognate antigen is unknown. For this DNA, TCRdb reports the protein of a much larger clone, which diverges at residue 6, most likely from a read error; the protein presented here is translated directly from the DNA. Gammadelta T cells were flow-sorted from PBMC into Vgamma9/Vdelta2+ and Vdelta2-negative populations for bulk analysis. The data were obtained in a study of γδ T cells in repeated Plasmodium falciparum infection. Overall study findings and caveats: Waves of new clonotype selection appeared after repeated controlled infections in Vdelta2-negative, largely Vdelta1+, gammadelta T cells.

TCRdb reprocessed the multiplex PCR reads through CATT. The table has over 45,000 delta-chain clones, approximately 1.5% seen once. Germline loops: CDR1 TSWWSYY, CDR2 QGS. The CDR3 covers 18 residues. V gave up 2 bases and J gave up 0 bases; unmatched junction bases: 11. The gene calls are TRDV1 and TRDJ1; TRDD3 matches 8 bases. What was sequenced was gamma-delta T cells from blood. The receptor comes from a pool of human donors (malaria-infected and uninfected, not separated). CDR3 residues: CALGEKKGYVLDTDKLIF. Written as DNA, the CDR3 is TGTGCTCTTGGGGAAAAAAAGGGATACGTTCTTGACACCGATAAACTCATCTTT.